This T cell receptor (beta chain) appears in the sequencing data of a study of blood T cell repertoires in COVID-19. This CDR3 is 16 amino acids long. The V gene's germline CDR1 is SGDLS and CDR2 YYNGEE. The V end was cut by 0 bases, the J end by 2 bases, with 12 bases between. Assay used: immunoSEQ multiplex PCR; TCRdb lists only in-frame clones, some missing. The data show 250,000 or so clones, with about 86% seen just once and roughly 3.1% held by the top ten. The source of this sequence is a man in his fifties or sixties who had recovered from COVID-19. The rearrangement joins TRBV9 to TRBJ1-3, with unresolved D. The specimen was PBMCs or T cells enriched from blood (not recorded which). CDR3 in amino acids: CASSVGPFEAGNTIYF. The CDR3 DNA follows: TGTGCCAGCAGCGTAGGACCCTTTGAGGCTGGAAACACCATATATTTT.